The source of this T cell receptor (beta chain) is a study of T cell repertoires in cytomegalovirus infection. Comment on this clonotype: Its specificity is unknown.

From germline, CDR1 is MNHEY and CDR2 SVGEGT. The V end lost 0 bases, the J end lost 1 base, and 13 bases lay between the germline ends. The CDR3 covers 16 residues. TCRdb passed the reads through MiXCR, listing each CDR3 protein once. The sample holds 300,000 or so distinct CDR3 sequences, roughly 25% seen once. The chain uses TRBV6-2 or TRBV6-3 and TRBJ2-7, with a tentative D call TRBD2 (6 bases). This TCR was sampled from a human donor in good health (CMV status not recorded). Some clones in this sample may be carry-over from other donors' samples. The sample was cultured PBMCs, taken from culture after CMV antigen stimulation. The CDR3 DNA follows: TGTGCCAGCAGTTACTCGGTAGCGGACGTTTCCTACGAGCAGTACTTC. It encodes CASSYSVADVSYEQYF.